This is a list of T cell receptor beta chains from one sample in a study of blood T cell repertoires in COVID-19. The protocol was immunoSEQ multiplex PCR, while the TCRdb copy is restricted to in-frame clones and leaves out a portion. The sample lists around 200,000 clones; approximately 90% were seen once. The specimen sequenced was peripheral blood. The receptors derive from a man in his forties or fifties with acute or convalescent COVID-19. CDR3s include the opening cysteine and the closing phenylalanine or tryptophan. Fields, in order: CDR3 length, V gene, J gene, clone size, D gene, CDR3 DNA, CDR3 protein. D genes are given only for firm matches. Rows give clone size only sometimes, using once, few, many, or a class for an expanded clone.

length: 13; V: TRBV6-2/TRBV6-3; J: TRBJ2-7; size: once; D: .; DNA: TGTGCCAGCAGTCCGGGACAATCCTACGAGCAGTACTTC; CDR3: CASSPGQSYEQYF
length: 15; V: TRBV7-6; J: TRBJ2-3; size: .; D: .; DNA: TGTGCCAGCAGGTCGAACAGGTGGGGCACAGATACGCAGTATTTT; CDR3: CASRSNRWGTDTQYF
length: 14; V: TRBV9; J: TRBJ1-1; size: .; D: .; DNA: TGTGCCAGCGGGGAGTTCGGGGGGAACACTGAAGCTTTCTTT; CDR3: CASGEFGGNTEAFF
length: 14; V: TRBV5-6; J: TRBJ1-4; size: .; D: .; DNA: TGTGCCAGCAGCCCGGGACAACCTAATGAAAAACTGTTTTTT; CDR3: CASSPGQPNEKLFF
length: 17; V: TRBV19; J: TRBJ2-2; size: .; D: .; DNA: TGTGCCAGTAGATCGGCAGGACGGGGAGGTGGGACCGGGGAGCTGTTTTTT; CDR3: CASRSAGRGGGTGELFF
length: 13; V: TRBV19; J: TRBJ1-2; size: .; D: TRBD1; DNA: TGTGCCAGTAGTACCGGACAGGGCTATGGCTACACCTTC; CDR3: CASSTGQGYGYTF
length: 12; V: TRBV12-3/TRBV12-4; J: TRBJ2-7; size: .; D: .; DNA: TGTGCCAGCAGCATGGACAGCCAGGGGCAGTACTTC; CDR3: CASSMDSQGQYF
length: 14; V: TRBV6-5; J: TRBJ2-2; size: .; D: .; DNA: TGTGCCAGCAGTTATCTTCCGAACACCGGGGAGCTGTTTTTT; CDR3: CASSYLPNTGELFF
length: 15; V: TRBV7-9; J: TRBJ1-6; size: .; D: TRBD1; DNA: TGTGCCAGCAGCTTAGGTGTAGGGGGCGGATCACCCCTCCACTTT; CDR3: CASSLGVGGGSPLHF
length: 19; V: TRBV3-1/TRBV3-2; J: TRBJ2-2; size: .; D: TRBD2; DNA: TGTGCCAGCAGTCAAGAGGCTAGCGGGAGGCGGCGGGATACCGGGGAGCTGTTTTTT; CDR3: CASSQEASGRRRDTGELFF
length: 14; V: TRBV3-1/TRBV3-2; J: TRBJ1-6; size: .; D: .; DNA: TGTGCCAGCAGCCAAGGTTACAGGGAAACACCCCTCCACTTT; CDR3: CASSQGYRETPLHF
length: 13; V: TRBV2; J: TRBJ1-3; size: .; D: .; DNA: TGTGCCAGCGCACGTGGGAGTGGAAACACCATATATTTT; CDR3: CASARGSGNTIYF
length: 14; V: TRBV6-5; J: TRBJ2-7; size: .; D: .; DNA: TGTGCCAGCAGTTACTCGAATTGGCAGGGCGAGCAGTACTTC; CDR3: CASSYSNWQGEQYF
length: 16; V: TRBV4-3; J: TRBJ2-1; size: few; D: TRBD1; DNA: TGCGCCAGCAGCCAGGGCCACAGGGGAAGAGGCGATGAGCAGTTCTTC; CDR3: CASSQGHRGRGDEQFF
length: 15; V: TRBV5-1; J: TRBJ1-5; size: .; D: TRBD1; DNA: TGCGCCAGCAGCTTGGGAACAGGGGGTAATCAGCCCCAGCATTTT; CDR3: CASSLGTGGNQPQHF
length: 15; V: TRBV5-4; J: TRBJ2-7; size: .; D: .; DNA: TGTGCCAGCAGCTTGGACAGTCTTAGCTCCTACGAGCAGTACTTC; CDR3: CASSLDSLSSYEQYF
length: 12; V: TRBV10-3; J: TRBJ1-4; size: .; D: .; DNA: TGTGCCATCGGTCAGGGGAATGAAAAACTGTTTTTT; CDR3: CAIGQGNEKLFF
length: 15; V: TRBV6-5; J: TRBJ2-1; size: .; D: TRBD1; DNA: TGTGCCATGAACCAGGGGACAGGGACCTACAATGAGCAGTTCTTC; CDR3: CAMNQGTGTYNEQFF
length: 18; V: TRBV5-1; J: TRBJ2-1; size: .; D: TRBD2; DNA: TGCGCCAGCAGGTTGGGACTAGCGGGAGTTGGGGGTCACAATGAGCAGTTCTTC; CDR3: CASRLGLAGVGGHNEQFF
length: 13; V: TRBV6-5; J: TRBJ2-7; size: few; D: .; DNA: TGTGCCAGCAGGCTCAGCGGGCTCCTCGAGCAGTACTTC; CDR3: CASRLSGLLEQYF
length: 16; V: TRBV6-6; J: TRBJ1-1; size: .; D: TRBD1; DNA: TGTGCCAGCAGTTACCCAAGACAGGGACGGGAAACTGAAGCTTTCTTT; CDR3: CASSYPRQGRETEAFF
length: 14; V: TRBV4-1; J: TRBJ2-1; size: .; D: TRBD2; DNA: TGCGCCAGCAGGGGAGCGGGGGGCTACAATGAGCAGTTCTTC; CDR3: CASRGAGGYNEQFF
length: 14; V: TRBV6-5; J: TRBJ1-1; size: .; D: .; DNA: TGTGCCAGCAGAGGCAGGGAGGGAAACACTGAAGCTTTCTTT; CDR3: CASRGREGNTEAFF
length: 16; V: TRBV7-2; J: TRBJ1-4; size: once; D: .; DNA: TGTGCCAGCAGCACCCAACACGGAGTGCTTAATGAAAAACTGTTTTTT; CDR3: CASSTQHGVLNEKLFF
length: 13; V: TRBV30; J: TRBJ1-6; size: few; D: .; DNA: TGTGCCTGTGACGCTGTGAGGGATTCACCCCTCCACTTT; CDR3: CACDAVRDSPLHF
length: 12; V: TRBV28; J: TRBJ1-4; size: .; D: .; DNA: TGTGCCAGCAGTTCTTCCCGGGAAAAACTGTTTTTT; CDR3: CASSSSREKLFF
length: 15; V: TRBV18; J: TRBJ1-5; size: .; D: TRBD1; DNA: TGTGCCAGCTCCCGACAGGGTACGGGATATCAGCCCCAGCATTTT; CDR3: CASSRQGTGYQPQHF
length: 15; V: TRBV18; J: TRBJ2-5; size: once; D: TRBD2; DNA: TGTGCCAGCTCACCCGGGGGGGGTTACCAAGAGACCCAGTACTTC; CDR3: CASSPGGGYQETQYF
length: 13; V: TRBV6-5; J: TRBJ2-3; size: .; D: .; DNA: TGTGCCAGCAGTACCCACTTGACAGATACGCAGTATTTT; CDR3: CASSTHLTDTQYF
length: 15; V: TRBV7-9; J: TRBJ1-4; size: .; D: .; DNA: TGTGCCAGCAGCTTAGCGGTGGGGGCGGATGAAAAACTGTTTTTT; CDR3: CASSLAVGADEKLFF
length: 15; V: TRBV3-1/TRBV3-2; J: TRBJ1-4; size: .; D: TRBD1; DNA: TGTGCCAGCAGCTACCGTACAGGGGGGAGTGAAAAACTGTTTTTT; CDR3: CASSYRTGGSEKLFF
length: 13; V: TRBV3-1/TRBV3-2; J: TRBJ2-7; size: .; D: .; DNA: TGTGCCAGCAGCCAAGCGGGGAATGATGAGCAGTACTTC; CDR3: CASSQAGNDEQYF
length: 13; V: TRBV5-1; J: TRBJ1-3; size: .; D: .; DNA: TGCGCCAGCAGCTTGGACCTAAGCGGCACCATATATTTT; CDR3: CASSLDLSGTIYF
length: 13; V: TRBV19; J: TRBJ2-7; size: .; D: .; DNA: TGTGCCAGTAGTATAGCCGTTACCTACGAGCAGTACTTC; CDR3: CASSIAVTYEQYF
length: 17; V: TRBV7-8; J: TRBJ1-5; size: once; D: TRBD1; DNA: TGTGCCAGCAGCTTAGAAGGGACAGGGTTCCCCAATCAGCCCCAGCATTTT; CDR3: CASSLEGTGFPNQPQHF
length: 12; V: TRBV12-3/TRBV12-4; J: TRBJ1-1; size: .; D: .; DNA: TGTGCCAGCACCCGGGGAGGTACTGAAGCTTTCTTT; CDR3: CASTRGGTEAFF
length: 15; V: TRBV3-1/TRBV3-2; J: TRBJ1-6; size: .; D: .; DNA: TGTGCCAGCAGTCAGGGGAGCTCCTATAATTCACCCCTCCACTTT; CDR3: CASSQGSSYNSPLHF